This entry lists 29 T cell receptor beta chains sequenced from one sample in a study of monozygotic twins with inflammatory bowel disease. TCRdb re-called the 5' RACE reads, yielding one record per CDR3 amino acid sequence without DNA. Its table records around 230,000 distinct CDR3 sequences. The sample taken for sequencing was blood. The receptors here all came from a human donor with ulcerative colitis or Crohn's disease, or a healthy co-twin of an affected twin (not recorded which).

CDR3: CASTLIAGSGYEQYF. The chain employs TRBV7-2 and TRBJ2-7; the D call of TRBD1 rests on TCRdb alone, since no DNA is present to check it. Germline V gene lookup returns CDR1 SGHTA and CDR2 FQGNSA. The CDR3 runs 15 residues.

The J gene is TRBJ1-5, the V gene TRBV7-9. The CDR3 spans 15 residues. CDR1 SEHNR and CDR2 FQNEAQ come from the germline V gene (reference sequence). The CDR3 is CASSLTGVSNQPQHF. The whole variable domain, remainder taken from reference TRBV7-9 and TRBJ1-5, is DTGVSQNPRHKITKRGQNVTFRCDPISEHNRLYWYRQTLGQGPEFLTYFQNEAQLEKSRLLSDRFSAERPKGSFSTLEIQRTEQGDSAMYLCASSLTGVSNQPQHFGDGTRLSIL.

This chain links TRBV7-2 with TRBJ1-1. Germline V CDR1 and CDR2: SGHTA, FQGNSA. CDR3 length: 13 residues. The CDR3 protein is CASSLVGQVEAFF.

CDR3 loop: CASSHLSGGTGELFF. J is TRBJ2-2 and V is TRBV4-1; TCRdb lists TRBD2, though no DNA is available to test this call. Germline-derived CDR1 and CDR2 are MGHRA and YSYEKL. CDR3 length: 15 amino acids.

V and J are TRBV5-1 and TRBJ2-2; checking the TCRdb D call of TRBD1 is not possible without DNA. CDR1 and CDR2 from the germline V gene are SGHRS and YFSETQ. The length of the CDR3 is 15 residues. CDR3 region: CASSLLAGANGELFF. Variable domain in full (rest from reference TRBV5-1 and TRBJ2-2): KAGVTQTPRYLIKTRGQQVTLSCSPISGHRSVSWYQQTPGQGLQFLFEYFSETQRNKGNFPGRFSGRQFSNSRSEMNVSTLELGDSALYLCASSLLAGANGELFFGEGSRLTVL.

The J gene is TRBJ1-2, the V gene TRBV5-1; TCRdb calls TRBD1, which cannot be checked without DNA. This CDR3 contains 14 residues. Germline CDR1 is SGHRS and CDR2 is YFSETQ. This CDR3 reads CASRILTRDYGYTF.

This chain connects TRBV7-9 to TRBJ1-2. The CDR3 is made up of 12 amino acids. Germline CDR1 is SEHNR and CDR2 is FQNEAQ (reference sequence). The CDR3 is CASSQENYGYTF.

CDR3 in amino acids: CASSYRRTGIAGYTF. V gene TRBV6-5 combines with J gene TRBJ1-2; with no DNA, the TCRdb D assignment of TRBD1 cannot be verified. Per the germline V gene, CDR1 is MNHEY and CDR2 is SVGAGI. The CDR3 runs to 15 residues.

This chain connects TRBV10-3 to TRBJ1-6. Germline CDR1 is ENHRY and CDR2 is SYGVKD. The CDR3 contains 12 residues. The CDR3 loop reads CALGVDNSPLHF.

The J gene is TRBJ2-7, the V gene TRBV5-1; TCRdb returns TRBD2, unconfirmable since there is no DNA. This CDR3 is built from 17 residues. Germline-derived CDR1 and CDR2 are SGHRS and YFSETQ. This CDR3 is CASSWGPFRTSGYEQYF.

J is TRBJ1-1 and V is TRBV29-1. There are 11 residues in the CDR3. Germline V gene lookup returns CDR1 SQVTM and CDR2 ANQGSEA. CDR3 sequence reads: CSVGMNTEAFF. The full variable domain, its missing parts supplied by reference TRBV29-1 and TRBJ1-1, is SAVISQKPSRDICQRGTSLTIQCQVDSQVTMMFWYRQQPGQSLTLIATANQGSEATYESGFVIDKFPISRPNLTFSTLTVSNMSPEDSSIYLCSVGMNTEAFFGQGTRLTVV.

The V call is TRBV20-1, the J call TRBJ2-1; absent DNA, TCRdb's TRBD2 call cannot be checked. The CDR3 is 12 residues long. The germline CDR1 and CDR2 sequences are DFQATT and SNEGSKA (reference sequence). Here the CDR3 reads CSARKTSYEQFF.

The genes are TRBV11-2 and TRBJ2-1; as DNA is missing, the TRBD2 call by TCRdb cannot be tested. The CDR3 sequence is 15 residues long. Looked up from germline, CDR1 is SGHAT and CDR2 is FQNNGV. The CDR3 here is CASSLSGGPAIEQFF.

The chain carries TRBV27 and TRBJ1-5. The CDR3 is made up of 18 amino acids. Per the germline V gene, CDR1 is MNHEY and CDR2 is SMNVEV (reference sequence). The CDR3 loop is CASSLARLKVYSNQPQHF.

This CDR3 reads CASSSIASYNSPLHF. This chain joins TRBV7-9 and TRBJ1-6. Germline values: CDR1 SEHNR, CDR2 FQNEAQ (reference sequence). The CDR3 contains 15 residues.

CDR3 sequence reads: CASSVGYSGAYEQYF. The V call is TRBV9, the J call TRBJ2-7; with no DNA, the TCRdb D assignment of TRBD2 cannot be verified. The CDR3 totals 15 residues. CDR1 is SGDLS, CDR2 YYNGEE, per germline.

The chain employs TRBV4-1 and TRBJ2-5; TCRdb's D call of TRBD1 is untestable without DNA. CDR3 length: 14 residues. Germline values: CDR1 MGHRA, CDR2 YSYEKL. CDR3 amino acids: CASSHPGQEETQYF.

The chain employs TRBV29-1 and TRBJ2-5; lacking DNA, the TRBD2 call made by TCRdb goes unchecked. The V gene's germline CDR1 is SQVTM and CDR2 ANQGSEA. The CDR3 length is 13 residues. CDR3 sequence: CSVVTSGRETQYF.

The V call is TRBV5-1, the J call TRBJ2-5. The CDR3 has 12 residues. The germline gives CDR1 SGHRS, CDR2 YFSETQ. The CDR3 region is CASSFTEETQYF.

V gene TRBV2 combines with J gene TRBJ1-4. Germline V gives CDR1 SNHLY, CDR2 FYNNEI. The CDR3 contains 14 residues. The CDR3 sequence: CASSGTLGYEKLFF.

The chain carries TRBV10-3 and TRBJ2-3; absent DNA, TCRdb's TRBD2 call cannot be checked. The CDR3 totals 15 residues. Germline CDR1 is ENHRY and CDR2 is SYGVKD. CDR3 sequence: CAISPKRAGTDTQYF.

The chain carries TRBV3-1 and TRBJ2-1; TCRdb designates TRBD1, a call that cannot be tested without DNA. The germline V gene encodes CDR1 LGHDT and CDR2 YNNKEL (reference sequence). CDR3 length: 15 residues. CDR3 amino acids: CASSQDLRGSSEQFF.

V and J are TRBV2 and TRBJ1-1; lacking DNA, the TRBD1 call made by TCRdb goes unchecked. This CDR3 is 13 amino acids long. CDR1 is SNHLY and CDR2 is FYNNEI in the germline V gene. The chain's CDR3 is CAARTERNTEAFF.

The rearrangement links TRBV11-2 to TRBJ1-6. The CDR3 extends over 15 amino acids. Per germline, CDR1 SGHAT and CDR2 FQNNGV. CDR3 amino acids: CASKPGRIYNSPLHF.

CDR3 in amino acids: CASSTPRTGGGYGYTF. This chain connects TRBV12-3 or TRBV12-4 to TRBJ1-2; with no DNA, the TCRdb D assignment of TRBD1 cannot be verified. The CDR3 totals 16 residues.

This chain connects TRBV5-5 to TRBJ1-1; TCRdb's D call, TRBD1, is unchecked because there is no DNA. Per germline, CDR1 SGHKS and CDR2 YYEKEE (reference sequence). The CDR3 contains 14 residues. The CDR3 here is CASSGGQASTEAFF.

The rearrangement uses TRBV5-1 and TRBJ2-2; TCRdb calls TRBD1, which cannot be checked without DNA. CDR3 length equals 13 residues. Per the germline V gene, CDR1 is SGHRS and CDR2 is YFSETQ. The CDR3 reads CASSPDGGGELFF.

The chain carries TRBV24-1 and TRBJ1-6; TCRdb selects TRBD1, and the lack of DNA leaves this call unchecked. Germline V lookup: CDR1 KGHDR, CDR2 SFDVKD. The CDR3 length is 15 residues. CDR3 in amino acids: CATSDTTGDASPLHF.

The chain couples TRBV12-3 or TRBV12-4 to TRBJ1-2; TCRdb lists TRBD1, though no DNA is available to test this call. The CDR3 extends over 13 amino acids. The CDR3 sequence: CASRITGADGYTF.